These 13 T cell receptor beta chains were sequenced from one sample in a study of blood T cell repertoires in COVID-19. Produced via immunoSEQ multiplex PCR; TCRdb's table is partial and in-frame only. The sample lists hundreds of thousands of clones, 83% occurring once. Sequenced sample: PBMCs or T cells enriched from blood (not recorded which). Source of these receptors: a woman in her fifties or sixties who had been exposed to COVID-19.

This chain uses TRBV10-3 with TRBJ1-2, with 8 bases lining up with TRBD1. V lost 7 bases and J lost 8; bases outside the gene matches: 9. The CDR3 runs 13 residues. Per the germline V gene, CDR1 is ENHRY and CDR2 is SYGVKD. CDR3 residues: CAITSTGDGGYTF. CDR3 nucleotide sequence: TGTGCCATCACCTCGACAGGGGACGGGGGCTACACCTTC.

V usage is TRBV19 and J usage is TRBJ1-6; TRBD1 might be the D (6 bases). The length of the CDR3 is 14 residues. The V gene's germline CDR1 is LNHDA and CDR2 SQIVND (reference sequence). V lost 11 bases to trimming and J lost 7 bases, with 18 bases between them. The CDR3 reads CAGGPQGTNSPLHF. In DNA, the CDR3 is TGTGCCGGAGGCCCGCAGGGGACCAATTCACCCCTCCACTTT.

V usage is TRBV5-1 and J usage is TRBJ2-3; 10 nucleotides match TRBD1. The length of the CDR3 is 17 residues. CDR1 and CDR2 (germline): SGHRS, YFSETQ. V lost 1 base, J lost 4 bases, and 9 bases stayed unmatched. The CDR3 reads CASSLRGDRGAADTQYF. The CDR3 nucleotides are TGCGCCAGCAGCTTGAGAGGGGACAGGGGAGCGGCAGATACGCAGTATTTT.

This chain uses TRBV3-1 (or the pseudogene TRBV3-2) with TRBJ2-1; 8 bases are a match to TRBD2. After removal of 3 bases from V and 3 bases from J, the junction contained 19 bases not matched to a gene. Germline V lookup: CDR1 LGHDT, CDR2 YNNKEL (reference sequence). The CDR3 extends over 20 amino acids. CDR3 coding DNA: TGTGCCAGCAGCCATGAGCCAGCGGGGGACAAATTTCTGTACTACAATGAGCAGTTCTTC. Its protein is CASSHEPAGDKFLYYNEQFF.

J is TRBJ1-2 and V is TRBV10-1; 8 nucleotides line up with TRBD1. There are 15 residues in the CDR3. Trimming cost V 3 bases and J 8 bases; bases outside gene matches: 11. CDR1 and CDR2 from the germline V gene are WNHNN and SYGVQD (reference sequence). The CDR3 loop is CASSDLGQGPSGYTF. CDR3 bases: TGCGCCAGCAGTGACCTCGGACAGGGCCCAAGCGGCTACACCTTC.

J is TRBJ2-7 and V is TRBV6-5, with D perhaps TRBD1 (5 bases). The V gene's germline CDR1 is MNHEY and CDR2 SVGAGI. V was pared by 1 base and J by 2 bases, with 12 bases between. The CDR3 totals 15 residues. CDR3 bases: TGTGCCAGCAGTTACTGGGGTCAGGGTCCCTACGAGCAGTACTTC. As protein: CASSYWGQGPYEQYF.

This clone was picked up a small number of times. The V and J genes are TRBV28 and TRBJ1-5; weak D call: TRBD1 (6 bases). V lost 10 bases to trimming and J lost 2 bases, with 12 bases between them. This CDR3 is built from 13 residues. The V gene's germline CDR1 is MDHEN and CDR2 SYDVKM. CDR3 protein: CAIRGGGNQPQHF. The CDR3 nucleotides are TGTGCCATTAGGGGGGGAGGCAATCAGCCCCAGCATTTT. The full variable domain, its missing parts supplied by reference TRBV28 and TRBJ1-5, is DVKVTQSSRYLVKRTGEKVFLECVQDMDHENMFWYRQDPGLGLRLIYFSYDVKMKEKGDIPEGYSVSREKKERFSLILESASTNQTSMYLCAIRGGGNQPQHFGDGTRLSIL.

The CDR3 region is CASSLSGTRDRETQYF. CDR3 sequence (DNA): TGTGCCAGCAGCTTGTCTGGGACTAGGGATCGAGAGACCCAGTACTTC. The rearrangement uses TRBV7-9 and TRBJ2-5; TRBD2 aligns across 8 bases. The V gene's germline CDR1 is SEHNR and CDR2 FQNEAQ (reference sequence). V shed 3 bases and J 4 bases; nucleotides not matched to a gene: 10. CDR3 size: 16 residues.

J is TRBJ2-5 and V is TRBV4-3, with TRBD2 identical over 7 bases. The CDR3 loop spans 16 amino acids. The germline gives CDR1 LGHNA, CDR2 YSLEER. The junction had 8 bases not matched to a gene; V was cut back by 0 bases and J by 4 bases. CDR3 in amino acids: CASSQDVGGAGETQYF. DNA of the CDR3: TGCGCCAGCAGCCAAGATGTGGGAGGGGCTGGAGAGACCCAGTACTTC.

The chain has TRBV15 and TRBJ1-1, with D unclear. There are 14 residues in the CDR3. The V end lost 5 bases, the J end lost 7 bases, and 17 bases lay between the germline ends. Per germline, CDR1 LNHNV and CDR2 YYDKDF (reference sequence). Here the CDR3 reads CATSPTRVFGEAFF. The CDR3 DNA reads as TGTGCCACCAGCCCCACCCGCGTTTTTGGTGAAGCTTTCTTT.

In DNA, the CDR3 is TGTGCCAGCAGCCCCCGGGGCGGGGGCGGAGCCAAAAACATTCAGTACTTC. This translates into CASSPRGGGGAKNIQYF. J is TRBJ2-4 and V is TRBV7-2; a possible D gene is TRBD2 (7 bases). The germline V gene has CDR1 SGHTA and CDR2 FQGNSA. The CDR3 spans 17 residues. V was pared by 5 bases and J by 0 bases, with 17 bases between.

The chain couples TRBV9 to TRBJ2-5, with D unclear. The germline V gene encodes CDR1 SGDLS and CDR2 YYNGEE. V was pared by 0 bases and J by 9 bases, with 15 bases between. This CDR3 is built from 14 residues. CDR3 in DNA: TGTGCCAGCAGCGTAGGTACCGCTTCTTCGGCCCAGTACTTC. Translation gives CASSVGTASSAQYF.

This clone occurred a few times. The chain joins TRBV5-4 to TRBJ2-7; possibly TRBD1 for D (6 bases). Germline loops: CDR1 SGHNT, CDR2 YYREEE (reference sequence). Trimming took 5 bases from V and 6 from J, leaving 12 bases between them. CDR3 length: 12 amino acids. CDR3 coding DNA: TGTGCCAGCAGTCTGTTAGGGGGCGAGCAGTACTTC. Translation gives CASSLLGGEQYF.